This T cell receptor beta chain was captured by sequencing in a study of blood T cell repertoires in COVID-19. Germline CDR1 is SNHLY and CDR2 is FYNNEI. The CDR3 covers 15 residues. The V gene end was trimmed by 6 bases and the J gene end by 6 bases; junction bases not matched to a gene: 9. Sequenced by immunoSEQ multiplex PCR; TCRdb stores in-frame clones only, minus some. Here the sample spans approximately 110,000 clones, around four fifths being singletons. This TCR derives from a woman aged 55-69 years with acute or convalescent COVID-19. The chain employs TRBV2 and TRBJ1-5; 9 nucleotides line up with TRBD1. Sequencing was done on a sample of peripheral blood. As DNA, the CDR3 is TGTGCCAGCAGAAATCCCGGGACAGGGTCTCAGCCCCAGCATTTT. Protein product: CASRNPGTGSQPQHF.